Shown below are 14 T cell receptor beta chains from a single sample sequenced in a study of blood T cell repertoires in COVID-19. Sequenced by immunoSEQ multiplex PCR; TCRdb stores in-frame clones only, minus some. The sample has approximately 330,000 clones, roughly 89% seen once. Sequencing used peripheral blood. Source of these receptors: a young man with COVID-19, enrolled during active disease.

The J gene is TRBJ2-7, the V gene TRBV4-2, with D possibly TRBD2 on 6 matching bases. V dropped 1 base and J dropped 2 bases, with 12 bases sitting between them. From germline, CDR1 is LGHNA and CDR2 YNFKEQ. CDR3 size: 15 residues. The CDR3 nucleotides read TGTGCCAGCAGCCAAGTTAGCGGCCTTACCTACGAGCAGTACTTC. Its protein product is CASSQVSGLTYEQYF.

This clone was observed a handful of times. The chain has TRBV9 and TRBJ1-1, with D possibly matching TRBD1 (5 bases). The CDR3 spans 20 residues. Deletions cut 1 base from V and 0 bases from J, with 25 bases between. Per the germline V gene, CDR1 is SGDLS and CDR2 is YYNGEE. CDR3 sequence: CASSVNPSLWGEQMNTEAFF. CDR3 in DNA: TGTGCCAGCAGCGTAAACCCTTCACTCTGGGGGGAACAAATGAACACTGAAGCTTTCTTT.

This rearrangement joins TRBV14 to TRBJ1-2; 7 bases align to TRBD1. With V trimmed by 4 bases and J by 0 bases, 5 bases remained unmatched. Per germline, CDR1 SGHDN and CDR2 FVKESK. This CDR3 contains 15 residues. The CDR3, as DNA: TGTGCCAGCAGCCCGACAGGGCGAGCTAACTATGGCTACACCTTC. Translating gives CASSPTGRANYGYTF.

This clone was counted once. The V and J genes are TRBV28 and TRBJ2-2, with 8 bases identical to TRBD1. The CDR3 extends over 14 amino acids. The ends lost 3 bases at V and 6 bases at J; junction bases unmatched: 3. The germline CDR1 and CDR2 sequences are MDHEN and SYDVKM. CDR3 coding DNA: TGTGCCAGCAGTTTGACAGGGGATGCCGGGGAGCTGTTTTTT. It translates to CASSLTGDAGELFF.

The CDR3 DNA is TGTGCCAGCTCACCAAGGAACGCAGGGCAGAGCTCCTATAATTCACCCCTCCACTTT. The encoded protein is CASSPRNAGQSSYNSPLHF. V is TRBV18 and J is TRBJ1-6, with D possibly matching TRBD1 (5 bases). The CDR3 has 19 residues. The ends were cut back, 2 bases at V and 0 bases at J, with 17 bases in the middle. Germline V gives CDR1 KGHSH, CDR2 LQKENI.

About this clone itself: Other DNA sequences of this sample code for an identical CDR3. J is TRBJ2-7 and V is TRBV30; 10 nucleotides line up with TRBD2. Germline trimming cut 2 bases from V and 1 base from J; bases unmatched to any gene: 5. Germline V gives CDR1 GTSNPN, CDR2 SVGIG (reference sequence). CDR3 length: 15 residues. The CDR3 spells CAWSPLAGVSYEQYF. The CDR3 DNA reads TGTGCCTGGAGTCCGCTAGCGGGAGTATCCTACGAGCAGTACTTC.

The chain uses TRBV9 and TRBJ1-6; 7 nucleotides align to TRBD1. Germline CDR1 SGDLS, CDR2 YYNGEE. The junction had 5 bases not matched to a gene; V was cut back by 2 bases and J by 6 bases. There are 15 residues in the CDR3. CDR3 residues: CASSVSGTANSPLHF. Written as DNA, the CDR3 is TGTGCCAGCAGCGTTTCCGGGACAGCTAATTCACCCCTCCACTTT.

V gene TRBV2 combines with J gene TRBJ1-1; D is possibly TRBD1 (5 bases). CDR3 length equals 13 residues. Germline values: CDR1 SNHLY, CDR2 FYNNEI. V was cut by 1 base and J by 5 bases, with 8 bases left in between. The CDR3 nucleotides are TGTGCCAGCAGTGAAGGACAGTGGACTGAAGCTTTCTTT. Its protein is CASSEGQWTEAFF.

The V call is TRBV9, the J call TRBJ1-1, with D possibly matching TRBD1 (6 bases). Germline CDR1 SGDLS, CDR2 YYNGEE. The V gene lost 3 bases and the J gene lost 4 bases, with 13 bases spanning the gap. This CDR3 region has 14 residues. CDR3 nucleotide sequence: TGTGCCAGCAGCGGGATACAGGGATTCACTGAAGCTTTCTTT. Translation: CASSGIQGFTEAFF.

The chain links TRBV4-3 to TRBJ1-4; D is perhaps TRBD1 (6 bases). V lost 4 bases, J lost 4 bases, and 25 bases lay in between. Germline lookup yields CDR1 LGHNA and CDR2 YSLEER. The CDR3 is 19 residues long. The CDR3 DNA reads TGCGCCAGCAGCCCTTGGGGGGGAACAAGGACAGCCGGTAATGAAAAACTGTTTTTT. Encoded protein: CASSPWGGTRTAGNEKLFF.

This clone was seen once. J is TRBJ2-1 and V is TRBV19; 11 bases align to TRBD2. Germline CDR1 reads LNHDA; CDR2 reads SQIVND (reference sequence). CDR3 size: 16 residues. The V gene end was trimmed by 2 bases and the J gene end by 2 bases; junction bases not matched to a gene: 2. Written as DNA, the CDR3 is TGTGCCAGTAGTATAACTAGCGGGGGTACCTACAATGAGCAGTTCTTC. Its translation is CASSITSGGTYNEQFF.

The V call is TRBV4-1, the J call TRBJ1-3; no firm D call. The V gene lost 0 bases and the J gene lost 4 bases, with 13 bases spanning the gap. Germline CDR1 and CDR2: MGHRA and YSYEKL. The CDR3 has 16 amino acids. For the CDR3, the DNA is TGCGCCAGCAGCCAAGAAAGGAACAGTCGCGGAAACACCATATATTTT. This codes for CASSQERNSRGNTIYF.

J is TRBJ1-1 and V is TRBV5-5; the D gene is possibly TRBD1 (6 bases). Trimming stripped 5 bases from V and 8 bases from J, with 13 bases between. Germline lookup yields CDR1 SGHKS and CDR2 YYEKEE (reference sequence). The CDR3 has 12 amino acids. The CDR3 spells CASSTTGPEAFF. For the CDR3, the DNA is TGTGCCAGCAGTACGACAGGACCCGAAGCTTTCTTT.

The V call is TRBV7-9, the J call TRBJ2-1, with 12 bases that match TRBD1. Germline CDR1 reads SEHNR; CDR2 reads FQNEAQ (reference sequence). After removal of 4 bases from V and 6 bases from J, the junction contained 4 bases not matched to a gene. CDR3 length: 15 residues. DNA of the CDR3: TGTGCCAGCAGCTCTGGGGACAGGGGGCTCAATGAGCAGTTCTTC. Translating gives CASSSGDRGLNEQFF.